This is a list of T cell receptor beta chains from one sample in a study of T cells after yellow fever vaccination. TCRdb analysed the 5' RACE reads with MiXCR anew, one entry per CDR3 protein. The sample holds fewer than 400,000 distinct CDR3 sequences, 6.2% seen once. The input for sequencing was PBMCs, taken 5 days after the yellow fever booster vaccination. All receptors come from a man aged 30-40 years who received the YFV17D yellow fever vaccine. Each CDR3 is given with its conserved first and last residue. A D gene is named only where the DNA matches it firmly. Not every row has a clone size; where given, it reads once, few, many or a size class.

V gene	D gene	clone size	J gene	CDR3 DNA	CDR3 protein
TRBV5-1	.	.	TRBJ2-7	TGCGCCAGCATCAACCGGGACACGGGCGACTTC	CASINRDTGDF
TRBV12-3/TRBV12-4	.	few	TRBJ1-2	TGTGCCAGCACCTTCCGAGGCAGGATTGAGACCGGCTACACCTTC	CASTFRGRIETGYTF
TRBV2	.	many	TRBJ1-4	TGTGCCAGCAGCGTGAAAGGAAGCGAATCAAAACTGTTTTTT	CASSVKGSESKLFF
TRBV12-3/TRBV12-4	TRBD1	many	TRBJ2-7	TGTGCCAGCAGTACCATGGGACAGGGGGACCACGAGCAGTACTTC	CASSTMGQGDHEQYF
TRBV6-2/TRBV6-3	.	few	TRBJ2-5	TGTGCCAGCAGTCCGTCAGGGAGGCAAGAGACCCAGTACTTC	CASSPSGRQETQYF
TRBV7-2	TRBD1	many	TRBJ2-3	TGTGCCAGCAGCCGGGGACAGGGGACAGATACGCAGTATTTT	CASSRGQGTDTQYF
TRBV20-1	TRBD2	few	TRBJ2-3	TGCAGTGCTAGAGGCCCGAAAGCGGGAGAGATTTCGACGCAGTATTTT	CSARGPKAGEISTQYF
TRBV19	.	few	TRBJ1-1	TGTGCCAGTAGTCGTCCGGGGGTAAGCACTGAAGCTTTCTTT	CASSRPGVSTEAFF
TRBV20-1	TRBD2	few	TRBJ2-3	TGCAGTGCTAGAGAGGGCCGCACTAGCGGGAGGTACCCGCAGTATTTT	CSAREGRTSGRYPQYF
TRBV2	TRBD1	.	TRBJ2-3	TGTGCCATCTGCCCCCGGACAGGGACGACCCAAACAGATACGCAGTATTTT	CAICPRTGTTQTDTQYF
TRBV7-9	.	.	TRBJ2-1	TGTGCCAGCAGTCATAGCGAGAGACTAAATGAGCAGTTCTTC	CASSHSERLNEQFF
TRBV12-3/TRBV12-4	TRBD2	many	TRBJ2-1	TGTGCCAGCAGGGGGACTAGTGTCGGTGAGCAGTTCTTC	CASRGTSVGEQFF
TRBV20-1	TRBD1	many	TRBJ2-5	TGCAGTGCTAGTAGGGGCCAGGGGGATGAGACCCAGTACTTC	CSASRGQGDETQYF
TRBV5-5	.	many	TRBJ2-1	TGTGCCAGCAGCTTCGTTGACACCTACAATGAGCAGTTCTTC	CASSFVDTYNEQFF
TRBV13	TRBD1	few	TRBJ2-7	TGTGCCAGCAGCTCCACTCGACAGGGGGCGGACGAGCAGTACTTC	CASSSTRQGADEQYF